This passage covers 24 T cell receptor beta chains from one sample sequenced in a study of a mutant IDH1 vaccine in newly diagnosed glioma. Time point here: week 23, last vaccination. Vaccinated patients received 300 ug of mutant IDH1 20-mer peptide per dose, with topical imiquimod. Profiled with immunoSEQ multiplex PCR; TCRdb holds only in-frame clones, not every one. The sample holds tens of thousands of clones, about nine tenths seen once. Their recognized antigens are unknown. The sample in question was PBMCs, obtained from a glioma patient whose treatment included an IDH1 peptide vaccine. These receptors came from a middle-aged man with glioma.

The rearrangement links TRBV27 to TRBJ1-4, with D uncertain. From germline, CDR1 is MNHEY and CDR2 SMNVEV (reference sequence). The CDR3 extends over 15 amino acids. Between the trimmed V and J ends, which lost 1 base and 2 bases, there was a span of 8 bases. CDR3 in DNA: TGTGCCAGCAGTTTATTGACGGGGACTAATGAAAAACTGTTTTTT. Translating it yields CASSLLTGTNEKLFF.

This clone was recorded once. The chain has TRBV7-3 and TRBJ2-5; 12 bases are shared with TRBD2. V dropped 4 bases and J dropped 5; count of bases not matched to a gene: 8. There are 16 residues in the CDR3. Germline V CDR1 and CDR2: SGHTA, FQGTGA. The CDR3 loop reads CASSSGLAGFSETQYF. In nucleotides, the CDR3 is TGTGCCAGCAGCTCCGGACTAGCGGGATTCTCGGAGACCCAGTACTTC.

This clone was found a few times. The chain has TRBV5-6 and TRBJ2-7, with TRBD2 identical over 13 bases. V shed 3 bases and J 5 bases; nucleotides not matched to a gene: 5. Germline CDR1 SGHDT, CDR2 YYEEEE. CDR3 length equals 15 residues. The CDR3 sequence is CASSSPGLAGNEQYF. For the CDR3, the DNA is TGTGCCAGCAGCTCTCCGGGACTAGCGGGAAACGAGCAGTACTTC.

The chain couples TRBV27 to TRBJ1-4; 10 positions agree with TRBD1. Losses at the gene ends were 6 bases for V and 7 bases for J; bases not matched to a gene: 5. The CDR3 sequence is 14 residues long. The germline V gene encodes CDR1 MNHEY and CDR2 SMNVEV (reference sequence). Here the CDR3 reads CASSEDRGAEKLFF. CDR3 DNA: TGTGCCAGCAGCGAGGACAGGGGGGCTGAAAAACTGTTTTTT.

This chain joins TRBV6-5 and TRBJ1-1, with D perhaps TRBD1 (6 bases). CDR3 length: 13 residues. From germline, CDR1 is MNHEY and CDR2 SVGAGI. The V gene lost 5 bases and the J gene lost 3 bases, with 10 bases spanning the gap. This chain's CDR3 is CASSTGTYTEAFF. CDR3 sequence (DNA): TGTGCCAGCAGTACTGGGACATACACTGAAGCTTTCTTT.

The J gene is TRBJ1-2, the V gene TRBV28, with 10 bases that match TRBD1. CDR3 length: 13 amino acids. Trimming removed 6 bases from V and 3 bases from J; junction bases left unmatched: 1. Per germline, CDR1 MDHEN and CDR2 SYDVKM. CDR3 region: CASRTGGHYGYTF. The DNA for the CDR3 is TGTGCCAGCAGGACAGGGGGCCACTATGGCTACACCTTC.

The chain is built from TRBV15 and TRBJ1-4; D might be TRBD1 (6 bases). Germline V lookup: CDR1 LNHNV, CDR2 YYDKDF (reference sequence). V was clipped by 8 bases and J by 6 bases, with 13 bases between them. The CDR3 is 13 amino acids. The CDR3 nucleotides are TGTGCCACCCACCCAGGGGCACATGAAAAACTGTTTTTT. Amino acid sequence: CATHPGAHEKLFF.

The chain uses TRBV28 and TRBJ1-4, with unresolved D. This CDR3 has 14 amino acids. Germline V gene data show CDR1 as MDHEN and CDR2 as SYDVKM. Deletions cut 3 bases from V and 10 bases from J, with 15 bases between. CDR3 sequence: CASSFDLTGGKLFF. The CDR3 DNA sequence: TGTGCCAGCAGTTTCGATCTGACTGGCGGAAAACTGTTTTTT. Full variable domain (remainder filled in from reference TRBV28 and TRBJ1-4): DVKVTQSSRYLVKRTGEKVFLECVQDMDHENMFWYRQDPGLGLRLIYFSYDVKMKEKGDIPEGYSVSREKKERFSLILESASTNQTSMYLCASSFDLTGGKLFFGSGTQLSVL.

V and J are TRBV5-6 and TRBJ2-3; D is possibly TRBD2 (7 bases). Germline V gene lookup returns CDR1 SGHDT and CDR2 YYEEEE. The CDR3 has 16 amino acids. Trimming pared 0 bases from V and 4 bases from J, leaving 15 bases between. CDR3 sequence (DNA): TGTGCCAGCAGCTTGGGAGGGGGAGGGCCTGCAGATACGCAGTATTTT. It yields the protein CASSLGGGGPADTQYF.

The CDR3 spells CASKPRAATYEQYF. In DNA form, the CDR3 reads TGTGCCAGCAAACCCCGAGCGGCAACCTACGAGCAGTACTTC. V and J are TRBV6-6 and TRBJ2-7; tentatively, D is TRBD2 (5 bases). There are 14 residues in the CDR3. Between the trimmed V and J ends, which lost 7 bases and 2 bases, there was a span of 15 bases. The germline CDR1 and CDR2 sequences are MNHNY and SVGAGI (reference sequence).

The chain links TRBV12-5 to TRBJ2-3, with TRBD2 matching over 10 bases. Germline V gene lookup returns CDR1 LGHNT and CDR2 FRNRAP. With V trimmed by 10 bases and J by 6 bases, 10 bases remained unmatched. This CDR3 is built from 14 residues. As DNA, the CDR3 is TGTGCTACGGCGATAGCGGGAGGCGGGGATACGCAGTATTTT. Residues: CATAIAGGGDTQYF.

Here the CDR3 DNA reads TGTGCCAGCAGCCTACAGGGGAGCTACGAGCAGTACTTC. This translates into CASSLQGSYEQYF. The chain uses TRBV27 and TRBJ2-7; 7 bases are shared with TRBD1. Germline-derived CDR1 and CDR2 are MNHEY and SMNVEV (reference sequence). This CDR3 spans 13 amino acids. Germline trimming cut 6 bases from V and 3 bases from J; bases unmatched to any gene: 5.

The chain joins TRBV29-1 to TRBJ2-7; D tentatively reads TRBD1 or TRBD2 (5 bases each). CDR3 size: 12 residues. CDR1 and CDR2 from the germline V gene are SQVTM and ANQGSEA. Trimming left V 4 bases short and J 7 bases short, with 14 bases between. CDR3: CSVGGTGVEQYF. The CDR3 DNA reads TGCAGCGTTGGAGGGACCGGGGTTGAGCAGTACTTC.

The chain is built from TRBV6-6 and TRBJ1-5; no definite D call. Germline loops: CDR1 MNHNY, CDR2 SVGAGI (reference sequence). The CDR3 has 13 amino acids. V was pared by 7 bases and J by 0 bases, with 7 bases between. The CDR3 DNA sequence: TGTGCCAGCACCGTCGGTAGCAATCAGCCCCAGCATTTT. As protein: CASTVGSNQPQHF.

This rearrangement joins TRBV18 to TRBJ2-5; 7 nucleotides align to TRBD2. Germline CDR1 is KGHSH and CDR2 is LQKENI. V lost 0 bases and J lost 5; bases outside the gene matches: 12. The CDR3 has 17 residues. The CDR3 DNA reads as TGTGCCAGCTCACCACCGGTTGCTAGCGGAAAAAGGGAGACCCAGTACTTC. It codes for CASSPPVASGKRETQYF. Using reference TRBV18 and TRBJ2-5 for the parts outside the CDR3, the full variable domain is NAGVMQNPRHLVRRRGQEARLRCSPMKGHSHVYWYRQLPEEGLKFMVYLQKENIIDESGMPKERFSAEFPKEGPSILRIQQVVRGDSAAYFCASSPPVASGKRETQYFGPGTRLLVL.

The CDR3 DNA reads TGTGCCAGTAGTTGGACTAGCGGGATCGGCGAGCAGTACTTC. Translation: CASSWTSGIGEQYF. The chain combines TRBV19 with TRBJ2-7; TRBD2 aligns across 12 bases. Germline CDR1 and CDR2: LNHDA and SQIVND (reference sequence). This CDR3 comprises 14 residues. V lost 5 bases and J lost 6; bases outside the gene matches: 5.

In this sample, this clone turned up once. The V gene is TRBV5-6, the J gene TRBJ2-4; no definite D call. The V and J ends lost 1 base and 4 bases respectively, with 3 bases between them. There are 12 residues in the CDR3. Germline V gene lookup returns CDR1 SGHDT and CDR2 YYEEEE. CDR3 in DNA: TGTGCCAGCAGCTTGAGTAAAAACATTCAGTACTTC. Translation: CASSLSKNIQYF.

This rearrangement joins TRBV7-2 to TRBJ2-7; D may be TRBD1 or TRBD2 (6 bases each). CDR1 and CDR2 (germline): SGHTA, FQGNSA. The V end lost 5 bases, the J end lost 2 bases, and 13 bases lay between the germline ends. The CDR3 extends over 14 amino acids. The CDR3 reads CASSALGGPYEQYF. The CDR3 bases are TGTGCCAGCAGCGCCCTCGGGGGCCCCTACGAGCAGTACTTC.

The count of this clone is one. CDR3 region: CASSYPGGTGSYEQYF. CDR3 DNA sequence: TGTGCCAGCAGCTACCCAGGTGGTACAGGATCCTACGAGCAGTACTTC. V usage is TRBV7-2 and J usage is TRBJ2-7, with D possibly matching TRBD1 (5 bases). The CDR3 has 16 amino acids. With 4 bases removed from V and 1 base from J, the gap between germline ends came to 17 bases. Germline CDR1 is SGHTA and CDR2 is FQGNSA.

V is TRBV2 and J is TRBJ2-1, with no clear D. CDR3 size: 15 residues. Trimming shortened V by 2 bases and J by 5 bases, and 13 bases separated the two germline ends. CDR1 and CDR2 (germline): SNHLY, FYNNEI. The CDR3 reads CASSEQLGFDNEQFF. The CDR3 coding sequence is TGTGCCAGCAGTGAACAGCTTGGATTCGACAATGAGCAGTTCTTC.

The rearrangement joins TRBV28 to TRBJ1-5, with unresolved D. The V end lost 2 bases, the J end lost 9 bases, and 14 bases lay between the germline ends. Germline V CDR1 and CDR2: MDHEN, SYDVKM. The CDR3 is made up of 14 amino acids. The CDR3 reads CASSLGLMELPQHF. CDR3 DNA sequence: TGTGCCAGCAGTTTAGGGTTGATGGAATTGCCCCAGCATTTT.

This clone was picked up one time. This chain links TRBV19 with TRBJ1-2; weak D call: TRBD1 (5 bases). CDR3 length equals 12 residues. V lost 4 bases and J 6 bases, leaving 9 bases between the germline ends. From germline, CDR1 is LNHDA and CDR2 SQIVND (reference sequence). As DNA, the CDR3 is TGTGCCAGTAGTAGGCAGGGTGATGGCTACACCTTC. Its protein is CASSRQGDGYTF.

The chain uses TRBV2 and TRBJ2-2; perhaps TRBD2 as D (6 bases). V gave up 8 bases and J gave up 6 bases, with 10 bases separating them. Germline CDR1 is SNHLY and CDR2 is FYNNEI. The CDR3 has 12 residues. The CDR3 DNA follows: TGTGCCAGCGAAGCGGGCGCCGGGGAGCTGTTTTTT. Its protein product is CASEAGAGELFF.

The V and J genes are TRBV10-3 and TRBJ2-5; D gene unclear. V was trimmed by 3 bases and J by 5 bases, leaving 7 bases between them. The CDR3 totals 12 residues. Germline V gene data show CDR1 as ENHRY and CDR2 as SYGVKD. Here the CDR3 reads CAISDFPETQYF. CDR3 coding DNA: TGTGCCATCAGTGATTTCCCGGAGACCCAGTACTTC.